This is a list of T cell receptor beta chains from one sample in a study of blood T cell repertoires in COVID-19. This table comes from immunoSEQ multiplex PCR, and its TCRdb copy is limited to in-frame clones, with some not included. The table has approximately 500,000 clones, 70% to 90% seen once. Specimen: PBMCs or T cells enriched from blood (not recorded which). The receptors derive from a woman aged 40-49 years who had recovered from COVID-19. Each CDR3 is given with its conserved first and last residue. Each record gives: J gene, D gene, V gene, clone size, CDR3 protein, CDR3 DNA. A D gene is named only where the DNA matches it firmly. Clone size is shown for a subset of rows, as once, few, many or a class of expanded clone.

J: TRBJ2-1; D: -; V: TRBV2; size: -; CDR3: CASSLEAEQFF; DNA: TGTGCCAGCAGTTTAGAAGCTGAGCAGTTCTTC
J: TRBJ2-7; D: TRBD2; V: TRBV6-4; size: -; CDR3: CASSDSGLAGGEQYF; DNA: TGTGCCAGCAGTGACTCCGGACTAGCGGGAGGCGAGCAGTACTTC
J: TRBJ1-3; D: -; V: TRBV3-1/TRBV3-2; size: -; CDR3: CASSQASAGAIYF; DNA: TGTGCCAGCAGCCAAGCTTCAGCAGGGGCCATATATTTT
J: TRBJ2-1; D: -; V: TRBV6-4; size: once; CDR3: CASSDGGGSYNEQFF; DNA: TGTGCCAGCAGTGACGGGGGCGGGAGTTACAATGAGCAGTTCTTC
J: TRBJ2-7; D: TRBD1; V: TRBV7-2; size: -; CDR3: CASSGNGQAYYEQYF; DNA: TGTGCCAGCAGCGGTAATGGACAGGCCTACTACGAGCAGTACTTC
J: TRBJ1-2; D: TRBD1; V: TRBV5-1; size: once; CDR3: CASNSQGASGYTF; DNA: TGCGCCAGCAACTCCCAGGGGGCCTCTGGCTACACCTTC
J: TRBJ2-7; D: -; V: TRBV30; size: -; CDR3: CAWSVRGLSYEQYF; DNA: TGTGCCTGGAGTGTACGGGGTTTATCCTACGAGCAGTACTTC
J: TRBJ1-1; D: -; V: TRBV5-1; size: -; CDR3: CASILQPGGTEAFF; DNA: TGCGCCAGCATCCTACAGCCTGGGGGGACTGAAGCTTTCTTT
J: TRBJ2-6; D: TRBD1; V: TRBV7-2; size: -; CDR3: CASSLAGTGGAGGANVLTF; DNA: TGTGCCAGCAGCTTAGCTGGGACAGGGGGCGCGGGAGGGGCCAACGTCCTGACTTTC
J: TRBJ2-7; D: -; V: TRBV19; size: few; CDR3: CASSISPYEQYF; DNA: TGTGCCAGTAGTATCTCCCCCTACGAGCAGTACTTC
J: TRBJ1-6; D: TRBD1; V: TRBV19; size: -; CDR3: CASTRDRGLSPLHF; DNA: TGTGCCAGTACCCGGGACAGGGGGCTGTCACCCCTCCACTTT
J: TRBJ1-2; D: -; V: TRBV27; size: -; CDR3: CASSLNAGTGYTF; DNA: TGTGCCAGCAGTTTAAACGCAGGAACGGGCTACACCTTC
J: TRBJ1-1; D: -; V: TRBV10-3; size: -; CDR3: CAISDGLSTEAFF; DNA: TGTGCCATCAGTGACGGGTTGAGTACTGAAGCTTTCTTT
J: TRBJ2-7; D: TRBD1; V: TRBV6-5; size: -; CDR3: CASSQSRDRLYEQYF; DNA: TGTGCCAGCAGTCAGTCCCGGGACAGGCTTTACGAGCAGTACTTC